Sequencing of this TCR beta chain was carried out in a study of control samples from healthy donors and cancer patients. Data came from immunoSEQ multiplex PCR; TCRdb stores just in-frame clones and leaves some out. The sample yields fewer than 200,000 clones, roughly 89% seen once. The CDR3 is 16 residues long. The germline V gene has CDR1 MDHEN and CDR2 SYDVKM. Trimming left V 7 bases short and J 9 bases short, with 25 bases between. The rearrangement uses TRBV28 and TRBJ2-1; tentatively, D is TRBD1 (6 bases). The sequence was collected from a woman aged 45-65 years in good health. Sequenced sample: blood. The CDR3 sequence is CASTLSRGIDGGEQFF. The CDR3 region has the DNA TGTGCCAGCACTCTATCGAGGGGGATCGACGGCGGTGAGCAGTTCTTC.